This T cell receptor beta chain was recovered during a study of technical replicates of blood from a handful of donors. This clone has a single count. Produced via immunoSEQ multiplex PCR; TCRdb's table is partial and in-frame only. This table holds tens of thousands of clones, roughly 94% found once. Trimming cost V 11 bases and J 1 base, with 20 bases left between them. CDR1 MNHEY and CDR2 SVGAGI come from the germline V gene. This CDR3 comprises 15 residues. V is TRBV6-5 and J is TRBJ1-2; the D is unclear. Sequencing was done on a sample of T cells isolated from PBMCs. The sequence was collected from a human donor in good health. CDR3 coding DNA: TGTGCCGCCCAGCGGACGGTAACAGATAACTATGGCTACACCTTC. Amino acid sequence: CAAQRTVTDNYGYTF.